Each of the 18 T cell receptor beta chains below was sequenced from the same sample in a study of T-cell memory formation after mild COVID-19. TCRdb analysed the 5' RACE reads with MiXCR anew, one entry per CDR3 protein. Of more than 350,000 distinct CDR3 sequences in the sample, under 25% were seen once. The sequenced sample consisted of PBMCs or a T cell subset sorted from them (not recorded which). The receptors were sampled from an adult woman who had mild COVID-19 (a few samples of this study predate the infection). Cell type and time point are not known.

The V gene is TRBV5-5, the J gene TRBJ2-1; the D gene is possibly TRBD2 (5 bases). V lost 6 bases, J lost 0 bases, and 13 bases lay in between. Germline-derived CDR1 and CDR2 are SGHKS and YYEKEE (reference sequence). The CDR3 is made up of 15 amino acids. In DNA, the CDR3 is TGTGCCAGCACACCTGACGGGAACTCCTACAATGAGCAGTTCTTC. Translation: CASTPDGNSYNEQFF.

A few counts support this clonotype. V and J are TRBV5-1 and TRBJ2-7, with a weak D call TRBD1 (6 bases). The CDR3 totals 15 residues. V lost 4 bases and J lost 0, with 14 bases in between. Germline V gene data show CDR1 as SGHRS and CDR2 as YFSETQ. The DNA for the CDR3 is TGCGCCAGCAGCACATCCGGGACAAGCTCCTACGAGCAGTACTTC. It encodes CASSTSGTSSYEQYF.

This clonotype was counted ten times or more. The chain links TRBV20-1 to TRBJ2-2; unclear D gene. V lost 3 bases to trimming and J lost 2 bases, with 10 bases between them. This CDR3 has 14 amino acids. CDR1 DFQATT and CDR2 SNEGSKA come from the germline V gene (reference sequence). The CDR3 coding sequence is TGCAGTGCTAGTAGGCCGAGAAACACCGGGGAGCTGTTTTTT. Protein product: CSASRPRNTGELFF.

The CDR3 sequence is CASQASGGYEQYF. The CDR3 region has the DNA TGCGCCAGTCAGGCTAGCGGGGGCTACGAGCAGTACTTC. This chain joins TRBV5-1 and TRBJ2-7; 10 bases line up with TRBD2. This CDR3 region has 13 residues. Germline lookup yields CDR1 SGHRS and CDR2 YFSETQ. V shed 8 bases and J 3 bases; nucleotides not matched to a gene: 5.

This clonotype turned up a few times. One end of the junction does not line up with germline, which may come from a read error. This chain joins TRBV12-3 or TRBV12-4 and TRBJ1-5, with D perhaps matching TRBD1 (6 bases). There are 17 residues in the CDR3. The CDR3 nucleotides read TGTGCCAGCAGTTTCGAGACAGGACTTAGGGGCAACCAGCCCCAGCATTTT. Translating it yields CASSFETGLRGNQPQHF.

A few counts support this clonotype. The CDR3 nucleotides are TGTGCCAGCAGCTTAATGTTTGAAAAACTGTTTTTT. Its translation: CASSLMFEKLFF. The gene calls are TRBV11-2 and TRBJ1-4; D is unresolved. CDR1 is SGHAT and CDR2 is FQNNGV in the germline V gene. With 2 bases removed from V and 7 bases from J, the gap between germline ends came to 5 bases. There are 12 residues in the CDR3. Full variable domain (outside the CDR3, taken from reference TRBV11-2 and TRBJ1-4): EAGVAQSPRYKIIEKRQSVAFWCNPISGHATLYWYQQILGQGPKLLIQFQNNGVVDDSQLPKDRFSAERLKGVDSTLKIQPAKLEDSAVYLCASSLMFEKLFFGSGTQLSVL.

The table lists this clonotype with a few counts. The chain carries TRBV7-2 and TRBJ2-3; 9 nucleotides match TRBD2. The germline V gene encodes CDR1 SGHTA and CDR2 FQGNSA. CDR3 size: 15 residues. V lost 3 bases to trimming and J lost 4 bases; unmatched junction nucleotides: 5. The CDR3 nucleotides read TGTGCCAGCAGCTTTATGGGACTAGCCGCAGATACGCAGTATTTT. Residues: CASSFMGLAADTQYF.

The gene calls are TRBV12-3 or TRBV12-4 and TRBJ2-1; 12 nucleotides line up with TRBD2. The junction had 0 bases not matched to a gene; V was cut back by 2 bases and J by 7 bases. This CDR3 is 14 amino acids long. CDR3 loop: CASSLTSGGNEQFF. The CDR3 nucleotides read TGTGCCAGCAGTTTAACTAGCGGGGGGAATGAGCAGTTCTTC.

The chain is built from TRBV6-5 and TRBJ2-7, with 9 positions matching TRBD1. This CDR3 contains 17 residues. Germline V gives CDR1 MNHEY, CDR2 SVGAGI. The trim removed 0 bases at V and 0 bases at J, leaving 6 bases unmatched. DNA of the CDR3: TGTGCCAGCAGTTACTCGTTCGGGACAGGGAGCTCCTACGAGCAGTACTTC. This gives the protein CASSYSFGTGSSYEQYF.

This clonotype showed up just a few times. The V and J genes are TRBV6-6 and TRBJ1-5, with D possibly being TRBD1 (6 bases). In germline, CDR1 is MNHNY, CDR2 SVGAGI (reference sequence). Between the trimmed V and J ends, which lost 7 bases and 4 bases, there was a span of 14 bases. The CDR3 contains 14 residues. CDR3 region: CASTHRAGNQPQHF. The CDR3 bases are TGTGCCAGCACCCACAGGGCGGGGAATCAGCCCCAGCATTTT.

This sequence joins TRBV12-3 or TRBV12-4 and TRBJ1-3; D is possibly TRBD1 (6 bases). The germline V and J ends were trimmed by 6 bases and 0 bases, with 12 bases remaining between them. The CDR3 totals 15 residues. The CDR3 region is CASRPGQNSGNTIYF. DNA for the CDR3: TGTGCCAGCAGACCCGGACAGAACTCTGGAAACACCATATATTTT.

The chain couples TRBV4-1 to TRBJ1-4; perhaps TRBD1 as D (5 bases). The CDR3 contains 16 residues. Looked up from germline, CDR1 is MGHRA and CDR2 is YSYEKL. Trimming removed 3 bases at V and 8 bases at J, with 19 bases between. DNA of the CDR3: TGCGCCAGCAGCCACGCCTCCCTCAGGGATGGGGAAAAACTGTTTTTT. As protein: CASSHASLRDGEKLFF.

J is TRBJ2-5 and V is TRBV7-6, with D unclear. The CDR3 totals 12 residues. Germline V gene data show CDR1 as SGHVS and CDR2 as FNYEAQ. Trimming removed 5 bases from V and 7 bases from J, with 11 bases in between. The CDR3 nucleotides read TGTGCCAGCAGCCCTCAGCCGGGGACCCAGTACTTC. Translating it yields CASSPQPGTQYF.

This clonotype has a single count. The junction does not match germline at one end; this may be a read error. This chain connects TRBV4-1 to TRBJ2-1; 7 bases are a match to TRBD1. Germline V lookup: CDR1 MGHRA, CDR2 YSYEKL. CDR3 length equals 12 residues. The CDR3 protein is CASSRSPGQTSF. In DNA, the CDR3 is TGCGCCAGCAGCCGATCCCCGGGACAGACATCTTTC.

A few counts support this clonotype. V usage is TRBV6-2 or TRBV6-3 and J usage is TRBJ2-1; 14 bases agree with TRBD2. Germline trimming cut 4 bases from V and 8 bases from J; bases unmatched to any gene: 7. Germline CDR1 MNHEY, CDR2 SVGEGT. CDR3 length: 16 residues. CDR3: CASSSGTSGRRDEQFF. In DNA, the CDR3 is TGTGCCAGCAGTTCCGGGACTAGCGGGAGAAGGGATGAGCAGTTCTTC.

V usage is TRBV12-3 or TRBV12-4 and J usage is TRBJ2-3, with TRBD2 matching 9 bases. There are 16 residues in the CDR3. The J segment lost 2 bases and the V segment lost 2 bases, leaving 5 bases of the junction unmatched. Here the CDR3 reads CASSLSAGGLTDTQYF. The DNA for the CDR3 is TGTGCCAGCAGTTTATCAGCGGGGGGACTCACAGATACGCAGTATTTT.

The CDR3 DNA is TGTGCCAGCAGCTCAACGGGATCCGGGACAGGGCCCCTAGATGAGCAGTTCTTC. It specifies CASSSTGSGTGPLDEQFF. The chain couples TRBV7-2 to TRBJ2-1; 9 nucleotides align to TRBD1. Unmatched junction bases numbered 18, after V lost 4 bases and J lost 8 bases. This CDR3 has 18 residues. CDR1 and CDR2 from the germline V gene are SGHTA and FQGNSA.

In this sample, this clonotype turned up a few times. The V call is TRBV20-1, the J call TRBJ2-1; TRBD1 matches 9 bases. The germline V gene has CDR1 DFQATT and CDR2 SNEGSKA (reference sequence). The J segment lost 0 bases and the V segment lost 6 bases, leaving 9 bases of the junction unmatched. This CDR3 is 16 amino acids long. The CDR3 sequence is CSAEPGQGSSYNEQFF. CDR3 coding DNA: TGCAGTGCGGAACCGGGACAGGGTAGCTCCTACAATGAGCAGTTCTTC.